What follows are 8 T cell receptor beta chains derived from one specimen sequenced in a study of T-cell memory formation after mild COVID-19. Via MiXCR, TCRdb re-called the 5' RACE reads, giving one row per CDR3 protein. Of about 360,000 distinct CDR3 sequences in the sample, around an eighth were seen once. The specimen was PBMCs or a T cell subset sorted from them (not recorded which). The source of these receptors is a man younger than 35 who had mild COVID-19 (a few samples of this study predate the infection). Cell type and time point are not known.

The chain links TRBV11-1 to TRBJ2-5; 9 positions agree with TRBD2. J was trimmed by 5 bases and V by 3 bases; bases with no gene match: 7. The CDR3 is made up of 15 amino acids. CDR1 is SGHAT and CDR2 is FQDESV in the germline V gene (reference sequence). Here the CDR3 reads CASSLAGGYLETQYF. DNA for the CDR3: TGTGCCAGCAGCTTGGCGGGGGGGTATTTGGAGACCCAGTACTTC. Filled out from reference TRBV11-1 and TRBJ2-5, the complete variable domain reads EAEVAQSPRYKITEKSQAVAFWCDPISGHATLYWYRQILGQGPELLVQFQDESVVDDSQLPKDRFSAERLKGVDSTLKIQPAELGDSAMYLCASSLAGGYLETQYFGPGTRLLVL.

This clonotype occurred many times. The V and J genes are TRBV5-1 and TRBJ2-1; 11 positions match TRBD1. Germline CDR1 reads SGHRS; CDR2 reads YFSETQ. This CDR3 is 16 amino acids long. V was clipped by 4 bases and J by 2 bases; unmatched bases: 5. CDR3 bases: TGCGCCAGCAGCCCCGGGACAGGGGGGACCTACAATGAGCAGTTCTTC. Protein sequence: CASSPGTGGTYNEQFF.

The V and J genes are TRBV4-3 and TRBJ1-1; perhaps TRBD1 as D (6 bases). This CDR3 is built from 16 residues. Germline CDR1 and CDR2: LGHNA and YSLEER. The V gene lost 3 bases and the J gene lost 6 bases, with 20 bases spanning the gap. CDR3 bases: TGCGCCAGCAGCCAGGACCGACGGCGGGGGCTGTCTGAAGCTTTCTTT. Translation gives CASSQDRRRGLSEAFF.

This clonotype was found a few times. V gene TRBV5-1 combines with J gene TRBJ2-5, with D tentatively TRBD2 (7 bases). Trimming stripped 4 bases from V and 2 bases from J, with 12 bases between. The CDR3 is 14 residues long. CDR1 and CDR2 (germline): SGHRS, YFSETQ. CDR3 DNA: TGCGCCAGCAGCCACGGGGGGCCTCAAGAGACCCAGTACTTC. Translation gives CASSHGGPQETQYF.

The chain has TRBV19 and TRBJ2-2; TRBD2 matches 10 bases. CDR1 LNHDA and CDR2 SQIVND come from the germline V gene (reference sequence). CDR3 length: 15 residues. J lost 7 bases, V lost 3 bases, and 5 bases had no gene match. The CDR3 reads CASSISGGAFGELFF. The CDR3 DNA reads as TGTGCCAGTAGTATCAGCGGGGGGGCCTTCGGGGAGCTGTTTTTT.

In this sample, this clonotype turned up a few times. The chain is built from TRBV6-7 and TRBJ2-7, with 9 bases identical to TRBD1. TRBV6-7 is reported as an ORF; its role is uncertain. V shed 6 bases, J shed 5 bases, and the junction held 8 bases outside the gene matches. CDR3 length equals 14 residues. The CDR3 DNA reads as TGTGCCAGCAGGAAAACAGGGGGCAGGGACGAGCAGTACTTC. Encoded protein: CASRKTGGRDEQYF.

The genes are TRBV15 and TRBJ2-5, with 7 nucleotides matching TRBD1. There are 16 residues in the CDR3. Germline V gene sequence: CDR1 LNHNV, CDR2 YYDKDF (reference sequence). V shed 2 bases, J shed 3 bases, and the junction held 9 bases outside the gene matches. As DNA, the CDR3 is TGTGCCACCAGCAGACAAACAGGGGTTATTAAAGAGACCCAGTACTTC. Protein: CATSRQTGVIKETQYF. Full variable domain (remainder filled in from reference TRBV15 and TRBJ2-5): DAMVIQNPRYQVTQFGKPVTLSCSQTLNHNVMYWYQQKSSQAPKLLFHYYDKDFNNEADTPDNFQSRRPNTSFCFLDIRSPGLGDTAMYLCATSRQTGVIKETQYFGPGTRLLVL.

The DNA of the CDR3 is TGTGCCAGCAGCCTGCACCAAGGGGGATCGACTGAAGCTTTCTTT. This encodes CASSLHQGGSTEAFF. V and J are TRBV7-2 and TRBJ1-1; TRBD1 might be the D (6 bases). Germline V lookup: CDR1 SGHTA, CDR2 FQGNSA. The CDR3 has 15 residues. Trimming stripped 5 bases from V and 5 bases from J, with 18 bases between.